This passage covers 14 T cell receptor beta chains from one sample sequenced in a study of blood T cell repertoires in COVID-19. Libraries were prepared by immunoSEQ multiplex PCR; TCRdb keeps only in-frame clonotypes and omits some of them. The sample includes approximately 30,000 clones, 75% to 95% of them seen just once. Sequenced input: peripheral blood. These receptors were taken from a human donor with active COVID-19. The donor label of this sample is uncertain.

This chain uses TRBV9 with TRBJ1-2; possible D gene TRBD1, 5 bases. Looked up from germline, CDR1 is SGDLS and CDR2 is YYNGEE. Trimming pared 3 bases from V and 4 bases from J, leaving 10 bases between. This CDR3 is built from 13 residues. In DNA form, the CDR3 reads TGTGCCAGCAGCGCCGACAGCTTCTATGGCTACACCTTC. Translation: CASSADSFYGYTF.

The chain is built from TRBV6-2 or TRBV6-3 and TRBJ2-6; 8 positions match TRBD1. Germline V lookup: CDR1 MNHEY, CDR2 SVGEGT. Trimming at V came to 2 bases and at J to 9 bases, leaving 6 bases not matched to a gene. The CDR3 length is 15 residues. In DNA form, the CDR3 reads TGTGCCAGCAGTTACGGTCGGGGACAGGTCAACGTCCTGACTTTC. Its protein product is CASSYGRGQVNVLTF.

The genes are TRBV27 and TRBJ1-6; 8 bases line up with TRBD1. V was pared by 5 bases and J by 9 bases, with 9 bases of the junction left unmatched. Germline CDR1 MNHEY, CDR2 SMNVEV (reference sequence). The CDR3 runs 15 residues. The CDR3 nucleotides read TGTGCCAGCAGTACCCGAGGGACAGGAAGTTCACCCCTCCACTTT. Translating it yields CASSTRGTGSSPLHF.

The rearrangement links TRBV5-1 to TRBJ1-1, with TRBD1 matching over 7 bases. CDR1 and CDR2 from the germline V gene are SGHRS and YFSETQ. The V segment lost 0 bases and the J segment 6 bases; nucleotides outside the gene matches: 5. The CDR3 totals 14 residues. The CDR3 DNA reads TGCGCCAGCAGCTTGGAGGGGCAGGGGGCTGAAGCTTTCTTT. Its translation is CASSLEGQGAEAFF. Based on the CDR3 plus reference TRBV5-1 and TRBJ1-1, the full variable domain is KAGVTQTPRYLIKTRGQQVTLSCSPISGHRSVSWYQQTPGQGLQFLFEYFSETQRNKGNFPGRFSGRQFSNSRSEMNVSTLELGDSALYLCASSLEGQGAEAFFGQGTRLTVV.

The CDR3 loop is CASSLDLVNANTGELFF. In DNA, the CDR3 is TGTGCCAGCAGCTTAGACCTAGTTAATGCGAACACCGGGGAGCTGTTTTTT. The V gene is TRBV7-2, the J gene TRBJ2-2; D is unclear. Between the trimmed V and J ends, which lost 1 base and 0 bases, there was a span of 12 bases. Germline CDR1 is SGHTA and CDR2 is FQGNSA. The CDR3 sequence is 17 residues long.

The V gene is TRBV12-5, the J gene TRBJ2-1; 8 bases align to TRBD2. V lost 3 bases to trimming and J lost 9 bases; unmatched junction nucleotides: 10. Germline CDR1 LGHNT, CDR2 FRNRAP. This CDR3 contains 15 residues. The CDR3 region has the DNA TGTGCTAGTGGTTTAGGGTTAGCGGGACCTGGTGAGCAGTTCTTC. Residues: CASGLGLAGPGEQFF.

CDR3 region: CASSVGLVDVTDTQYF. The CDR3 DNA reads TGTGCCAGCAGCGTCGGACTAGTGGACGTGACAGATACGCAGTATTTT. This rearrangement joins TRBV9 to TRBJ2-3; 7 bases match TRBD2. The CDR3 contains 16 residues. CDR1 SGDLS and CDR2 YYNGEE come from the germline V gene. The ends lost 2 bases at V and 3 bases at J; junction bases unmatched: 9.

The rearrangement uses TRBV10-3 and TRBJ2-3; 7 positions match TRBD2. Trimming at V came to 6 bases and at J to 6 bases, leaving 12 bases not matched to a gene. Germline assignment: CDR1 ENHRY and CDR2 SYGVKD. The CDR3 consists of 15 residues. The CDR3 loop is CAISGAAGATDTQYF. CDR3 bases: TGTGCCATCAGCGGCGCGGCGGGAGCGACCGATACGCAGTATTTT.

This chain joins TRBV28 and TRBJ2-1; D not certain. V was trimmed by 7 bases and J by 0 bases, leaving 4 bases between them. The V gene's germline CDR1 is MDHEN and CDR2 SYDVKM. The CDR3 consists of 12 residues. The CDR3 region has the DNA TGTGCCAGCACGAGCTCCTACAATGAGCAGTTCTTC. Translated: CASTSSYNEQFF.

This sequence joins TRBV10-1 and TRBJ1-6; D unclear. The germline CDR1 and CDR2 sequences are WNHNN and SYGVQD (reference sequence). The CDR3 spans 14 residues. Trimming stripped 6 bases from V and 14 bases from J, with 20 bases between. CDR3 in DNA: TGCGCCAGCAGCAGTTCGTTGGGCCATGGAACCCTCCACTTT. This codes for CASSSSLGHGTLHF.

This chain uses TRBV12-3 or TRBV12-4 with TRBJ2-3; the D gene is possibly TRBD2 (6 bases). With 4 bases removed from V and 1 base from J, the gap between germline ends came to 6 bases. The CDR3 sequence is 13 residues long. The CDR3 DNA reads as TGTGCCAGCAGTTGGAGGGGCACAGATACGCAGTATTTT. It specifies CASSWRGTDTQYF.

The chain combines TRBV7-9 with TRBJ2-2; 8 nucleotides line up with TRBD2. CDR1 is SEHNR, CDR2 FQNEAQ, per germline (reference sequence). V lost 0 bases, J lost 7 bases, and 10 bases stayed unmatched. The CDR3 consists of 17 residues. Here the CDR3 DNA reads TGTGCCAGCAGCTTAGCCACAGCGGGAGAGATGGTCGGGGAGCTGTTTTTT. This encodes CASSLATAGEMVGELFF.

This chain uses TRBV4-3 with TRBJ2-1; 9 bases align to TRBD1. CDR1 and CDR2 from the germline V gene are LGHNA and YSLEER. There are 16 residues in the CDR3. The ends lost 4 bases at V and 0 bases at J; junction bases unmatched: 4. The CDR3 region is CASSLGTGSSYNEQFF. The CDR3 nucleotides are TGCGCCAGCAGCCTCGGGACAGGGAGCTCCTACAATGAGCAGTTCTTC.

The chain carries TRBV6-2 or TRBV6-3 and TRBJ2-1; possibly TRBD2 for D (5 bases). CDR3 length equals 15 residues. CDR1 is MNHEY and CDR2 is SVGEGT in the germline V gene. Trimming removed 6 bases at V and 1 base at J, with 13 bases between. CDR3 sequence reads: CASSLTRPSYNEQFF. The CDR3 nucleotides read TGTGCCAGCAGCCTCACTAGGCCGTCCTACAATGAGCAGTTCTTC.